One sample yielded the 18 T cell receptor beta chains listed below, sequenced in a study of response to subunit inactivated influenza vaccine. TCRdb called the RT-PCR reads again in MiXCR, with one record for every CDR3 protein. The sample consists of about 700,000 distinct CDR3 sequences, 14% of them appearing once. The starting material was PBMCs from blood, obtained less than 15 days before vaccination. The receptors were gathered from a man between 45 and 60 years old who received an inactivated influenza vaccine.

The genes are TRBV6-2 or TRBV6-3 and TRBJ2-4, with a weak D call TRBD1 (5 bases). This CDR3 is 13 amino acids long. V gave up 6 bases and J gave up 8 bases, with 14 bases separating them. Per the germline V gene, CDR1 is MNHEY and CDR2 is SVGEGT. CDR3 protein: CASSLTVADIQYF. The CDR3 DNA follows: TGTGCCAGCAGCCTGACAGTCGCAGACATTCAGTACTTC.

DNA for the CDR3: TGTGCCATCAGTGACACAGGGGGCAGTATCGATGGCTACACCTTC. Its protein product is CAISDTGGSIDGYTF. V and J are TRBV10-3 and TRBJ1-2; 9 nucleotides match TRBD1. Germline-derived CDR1 and CDR2 are ENHRY and SYGVKD. This CDR3 spans 15 amino acids. V was clipped by 3 bases and J by 6 bases; unmatched bases: 8.

This clonotype occurred a few times. V and J are TRBV15 and TRBJ2-7, with a weak D call TRBD2 (5 bases). V was trimmed by 2 bases and J by 4 bases, leaving 12 bases between them. The germline V gene has CDR1 LNHNV and CDR2 YYDKDF (reference sequence). CDR3 length equals 14 residues. The CDR3 region has the DNA TGTGCCACCAGCAGACGGACTGGAAAATACGAGCAGTACTTC. It is translated as CATSRRTGKYEQYF.

V gene TRBV6-1 combines with J gene TRBJ2-7; 15 bases line up with TRBD2. CDR3 length equals 16 residues. Germline V CDR1 and CDR2: MNHNS, SASEGT. V lost 5 bases to trimming and J lost 6 bases; unmatched junction nucleotides: 8. CDR3 nucleotides: TGTGCCAGCAGTCCTCCGGGACTAGCGGGAGGAGTCGAGCAGTACTTC. Its translation: CASSPPGLAGGVEQYF.

This clonotype was detected only a few times. V is TRBV4-2 and J is TRBJ2-1; D is undetermined. This CDR3 is 13 amino acids long. CDR1 LGHNA and CDR2 YNFKEQ come from the germline V gene. V lost 1 base, J lost 8 bases, and 9 bases lay in between. The CDR3 DNA reads as TGTGCCAGCAGCCAAGGTGTCCGCGATGAGCAGTTCTTC. Amino acid sequence: CASSQGVRDEQFF.

This clonotype turned up a few times. The CDR3, as DNA: TGTGCCAGCAGTCACGGCGGGGTCCAAGAGACCCAGTACTTC. Translating it yields CASSHGGVQETQYF. The chain joins TRBV6-5 to TRBJ2-5; weak D call: TRBD2 (6 bases). The CDR3 sequence is 14 residues long. Germline V gene sequence: CDR1 MNHEY, CDR2 SVGAGI. Trimming took off 5 bases at V and 1 base at J, with 11 bases between the two ends.

This clonotype was recorded a few times. The chain couples TRBV28 to TRBJ1-2; D remains ambiguous. CDR1 is MDHEN, CDR2 SYDVKM, per germline. This CDR3 comprises 12 residues. Trimming cost V 6 bases and J 4 bases, with 9 bases left between them. CDR3 sequence reads: CASRVPGYGYTF. For the CDR3, the DNA is TGTGCCAGCAGAGTCCCGGGCTATGGCTACACCTTC.

The chain combines TRBV7-2 with TRBJ2-3; D remains unclear. With 6 bases removed from V and 0 bases from J, the gap between germline ends came to 10 bases. This CDR3 comprises 14 residues. Per germline, CDR1 SGHTA and CDR2 FQGNSA. The chain's CDR3 is CASRAPTSTDTQYF. The CDR3 DNA follows: TGTGCCAGCAGGGCGCCCACTAGCACAGATACGCAGTATTTT.

This clonotype was observed at least ten times. This chain connects TRBV7-3 to TRBJ2-1; a possible D gene is TRBD2 (5 bases). The CDR3 has 15 residues. CDR1 is SGHTA, CDR2 FQGTGA, per germline. V was shortened by 5 bases and J by 3 bases, with 14 bases between the two germline ends. CDR3 region: CASSLAGRNYNEQFF. CDR3 in DNA: TGTGCCAGCAGCCTAGCAGGTAGAAACTACAATGAGCAGTTCTTC.

This clonotype was seen at least ten times. The chain recombines TRBV4-2 with TRBJ2-1; 9 positions match TRBD1. V gave up 1 base and J gave up 2 bases; unmatched junction bases: 3. The CDR3 loop spans 16 amino acids. Germline CDR1 is LGHNA and CDR2 is YNFKEQ. This CDR3 is CASSQVGQGTYNEQFF. The DNA of the CDR3 is TGTGCCAGCAGCCAAGTGGGACAGGGAACCTACAATGAGCAGTTCTTC.

The chain has TRBV29-1 and TRBJ1-2; D is possibly TRBD1 (5 bases). This CDR3 has 13 amino acids. CDR1 is SQVTM, CDR2 ANQGSEA, per germline. V was trimmed by 7 bases and J by 0 bases, leaving 12 bases between them. The CDR3 loop reads CSAAGVANYGYTF. As DNA, the CDR3 is TGCAGCGCTGCGGGGGTCGCTAACTATGGCTACACCTTC. Full variable domain (outside the CDR3, taken from reference TRBV29-1 and TRBJ1-2): SAVISQKPSRDICQRGTSLTIQCQVDSQVTMMFWYRQQPGQSLTLIATANQGSEATYESGFVIDKFPISRPNLTFSTLTVSNMSPEDSSIYLCSAAGVANYGYTFGSGTRLTVV.

This clonotype was detected ten times or more. The chain uses TRBV10-3 and TRBJ2-5; 8 bases match TRBD1. The germline V gene encodes CDR1 ENHRY and CDR2 SYGVKD. The CDR3 runs 14 residues. J lost 7 bases, V lost 3 bases, and 7 bases had no gene match. The CDR3 here is CAISDPDRGATQYF. In DNA form, the CDR3 reads TGTGCCATCAGTGATCCCGACAGGGGAGCGACCCAGTACTTC.

This clonotype was seen more than once but under ten times. V usage is TRBV9 and J usage is TRBJ1-3; D is ambiguous. V gave up 0 bases and J gave up 0 bases, with 7 bases separating them. Germline V gives CDR1 SGDLS, CDR2 YYNGEE. CDR3 length: 15 residues. In DNA form, the CDR3 reads TGTGCCAGCAGCGTAGGTGACTTCTCTGGAAACACCATATATTTT. This encodes CASSVGDFSGNTIYF.

The chain employs TRBV6-5 and TRBJ1-5; tentative D call: TRBD1 (5 bases). CDR1 is MNHEY, CDR2 SVGAGI, per germline. The CDR3 loop spans 14 amino acids. V was cut by 3 bases and J by 3 bases, with 9 bases left in between. CDR3 in amino acids: CASSYRQSNQPQHF. The CDR3 DNA reads as TGTGCCAGCAGTTATCGACAGTCCAATCAGCCCCAGCATTTT.

This chain uses TRBV12-3 or TRBV12-4 with TRBJ2-5; 7 positions agree with TRBD2. This CDR3 is 17 amino acids long. V shed 3 bases, J shed 8 bases, and the junction held 18 bases outside the gene matches. This CDR3 is CASSFPDNSGPRRTQYF. CDR3 nucleotides: TGTGCCAGCAGTTTCCCAGACAATAGCGGGCCTCGACGCACCCAGTACTTC.

The chain uses TRBV7-2 and TRBJ2-5; D is perhaps TRBD2 (5 bases). The CDR3 totals 13 residues. Per the germline V gene, CDR1 is SGHTA and CDR2 is FQGNSA. Trimming cost V 5 bases and J 6 bases, with 13 bases left between them. The CDR3 loop is CASSPGGGQTQYF. In nucleotides, the CDR3 is TGTGCCAGCAGCCCGGGCGGCGGGCAGACCCAGTACTTC.

This clonotype has a single count. At one end, the junction sequence differs from germline, possibly due to a read error. The chain uses TRBV15 and TRBJ2-1, with TRBD1 matching over 11 bases. The CDR3 contains 16 residues. Per germline, CDR1 LNHNV and CDR2 YYDKDF (reference sequence). CDR3 in amino acids: CANSRDPGQGDNEQFF. The CDR3, as DNA: TGTGCCAACAGCAGAGACCCGGGACAGGGGGACAATGAGCAGTTCTTC.

This rearrangement joins TRBV24-1 to TRBJ2-3, with D perhaps matching TRBD2 (6 bases). This CDR3 has 16 residues. V was shortened by 1 base and J by 1 base, with 11 bases between the two germline ends. CDR1 KGHDR and CDR2 SFDVKD come from the germline V gene. The CDR3 bases are TGTGCCACCAGTGATTTTGCGGGGACCCGCACAGATACGCAGTATTTT. This sequence encodes CATSDFAGTRTDTQYF.